The T cell receptor (beta chain) under discussion was sequenced for a study of PD-1 blockade in classical Hodgkin lymphoma. Findings of the study overall: Only CD4+ TCR diversity, not CD8+, had risen significantly by C4D1.

TCRdb keeps only in-frame clones here, not all; method: immunoSEQ multiplex PCR. Of nearly 55,000 clones listed, 81% are singletons. In regard to this clone: The antigen remains unidentified.

CDR1 MGHRA and CDR2 YSYEKL come from the germline V gene. Trimming removed 2 bases from V and 3 bases from J, with 16 bases in between. This CDR3 has 16 amino acids. Every single patient, without exception, relapsed after autologous stem cell transplantation, and brentuximab vedotin exposure varied. The sample was peripheral blood mononuclear cells (PBMCs), taken at baseline. The chain uses TRBV4-1 and TRBJ1-1, with a weak D call TRBD1 (5 bases). The source is a human donor with classical Hodgkin lymphoma. CDR3 nucleotide sequence: TGCGCCAGCAGCCAATTACGGGGGGAATGGGACACTGAAGCTTTCTTT. Amino acids: CASSQLRGEWDTEAFF.